The T cell receptor (beta chain) under discussion was sequenced for a study of T cells in Graves' hyperthyroidism and ophthalmopathy. Diagnostic assessment was based on clinical symptoms, serum thyroxine and TRAb, thyroid ultrasound and orbital computed tomography. PBMCs were collected from an approximately 10 ml volume of fresh peripheral blood. Turning to this clonotype: The target antigen is unknown.

V was pared by 6 bases and J by 4 bases, with 16 bases between. Per germline, CDR1 MDHEN and CDR2 SYDVKM. The CDR3 length is 15 residues. Study results and limitations: Separation of ophthalmopathy from stable hyperthyroidism was achieved by a 13 V-J model.

Authors of the study amplified TCR beta CDR3 regions from RNA transcripts. HTBI primers were used for first-round RT-PCR of the TCR CDR3. A single record per CDR3 protein comes from TCRdb applying MiXCR to the multiplex PCR reads. The sample lists nearly 600,000 distinct CDR3 sequences, over 11% seen once, with roughly 6.2% in the top ten. The chain uses TRBV28 and TRBJ2-1, with D perhaps TRBD1 or TRBD2 (6 bases each). The sample comprised blood. The origin of this receptor is a woman in her 30s with Graves' hyperthyroidism that later progressed to Graves' ophthalmopathy. The CDR3 DNA is TGTGCCAGCAGCATAGACAGGAGGGAATACAATGAGCAGTTCTTC. This sequence encodes CASSIDRREYNEQFF.